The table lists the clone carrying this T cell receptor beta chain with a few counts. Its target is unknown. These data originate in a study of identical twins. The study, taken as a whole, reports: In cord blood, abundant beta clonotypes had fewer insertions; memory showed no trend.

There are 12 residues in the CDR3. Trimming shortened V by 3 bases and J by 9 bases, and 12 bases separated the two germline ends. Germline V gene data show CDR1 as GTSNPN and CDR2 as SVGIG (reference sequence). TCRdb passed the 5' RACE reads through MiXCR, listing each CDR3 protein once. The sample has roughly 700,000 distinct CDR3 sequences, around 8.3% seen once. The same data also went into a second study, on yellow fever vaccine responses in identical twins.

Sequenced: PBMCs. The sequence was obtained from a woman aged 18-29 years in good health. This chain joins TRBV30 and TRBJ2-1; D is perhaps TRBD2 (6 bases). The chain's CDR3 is CAWSRLVSEQFF. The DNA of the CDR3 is TGTGCCTGGAGCCGACTAGTAAGTGAGCAGTTCTTC.